This TCR beta chain stems from a study of PD-L1 blockade in urothelial cancer. The wider study: Enrolled patients had been treated previously with 0 to 3 chemotherapy regimens. The median number of T cells present in blood samples was 141,255.

Note on this clone: Its matching antigen is unknown.

TCRdb's table, derived via immunoSEQ multiplex PCR, lists solely in-frame clones and lacks some. The sample lists tens of thousands of clones; 75% to 90% were seen once. There were between 1 and 8 samples from each patient, taken pretreatment and on-treatment. Study results and limitations: Tumor-linked clones in blood grew more by 3 weeks in durable-benefit patients.

CDR1 is SGHRS and CDR2 is YFSETQ in the germline V gene. After removal of 0 bases from V and 9 bases from J, the junction contained 6 bases not matched to a gene. The CDR3 is made up of 13 amino acids. The clonotype was recovered from a man between 60 and 75 years old with urothelial cancer. V usage is TRBV5-1 and J usage is TRBJ2-7; 7 bases are shared with TRBD1. The sample in question was PBMCs, obtained around atezolizumab (anti-PD-L1) treatment. The CDR3 DNA reads TGCGCCAGCAGCTTGGGTGGGACAGAAGCGCAGTACTTC. Residues: CASSLGGTEAQYF.